The clone carrying this T cell receptor beta chain was observed many times. Antigen unknown. The data stem from a study of immune heterogeneity within non-small cell lung tumors. Study at large: In total, the tumors were 4 squamous cell carcinomas, roughly ten non-squamous carcinomas and 1 not otherwise specified.

Study observations and caveats: Although only moderate, the correlation of local T-cell clonality with local tumor mutational burden was significant (R roughly 0.35).

Amplification of the TCR beta CDR3 was achieved through multiplex PCR with 32 V and 13 J primers. TCRdb re-derived calls from the multiplex PCR reads in MiXCR, one entry per CDR3 protein. The sample yields 20,000 to 25,000 distinct CDR3 sequences, 27% seen once. At roughly 600 ng per sample, bulk tumor genomic DNA provided the template. Multiple biopsies spaced far apart were taken from each primary tumor during surgery. Their non-small cell lung cancer was newly diagnosed and untreated, and the patients underwent curative surgery. CDR3 length equals 14 residues. Per germline, CDR1 SEHNR and CDR2 FQNEAQ (reference sequence). The V gene end was trimmed by 5 bases and the J gene end by 7 bases; junction bases not matched to a gene: 6.

J is TRBJ2-7 and V is TRBV7-9, with TRBD2 matching over 12 bases. The sequence came from a man aged 40-49 years with non-small cell lung cancer. Sequencing was carried out using lung tumor tissue. The CDR3 region has the DNA TGTGCCAGCAGCACTAGCGGGAGGAGGTTGGAGCAGTACTTC. Amino acids: CASSTSGRRLEQYF.